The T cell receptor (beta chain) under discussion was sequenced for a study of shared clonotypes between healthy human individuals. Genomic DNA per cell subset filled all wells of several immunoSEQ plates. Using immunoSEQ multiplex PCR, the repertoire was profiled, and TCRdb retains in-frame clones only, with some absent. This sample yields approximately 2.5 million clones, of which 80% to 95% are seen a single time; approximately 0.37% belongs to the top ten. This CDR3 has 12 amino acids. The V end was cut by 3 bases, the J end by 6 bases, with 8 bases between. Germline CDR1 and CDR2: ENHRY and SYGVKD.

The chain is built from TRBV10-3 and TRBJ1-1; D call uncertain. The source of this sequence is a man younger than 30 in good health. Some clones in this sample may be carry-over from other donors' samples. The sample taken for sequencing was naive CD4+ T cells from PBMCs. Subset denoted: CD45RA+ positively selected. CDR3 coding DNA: TGTGCCATCAGTGACAGTTGGGCTGAAGCTTTCTTT. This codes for CAISDSWAEAFF.